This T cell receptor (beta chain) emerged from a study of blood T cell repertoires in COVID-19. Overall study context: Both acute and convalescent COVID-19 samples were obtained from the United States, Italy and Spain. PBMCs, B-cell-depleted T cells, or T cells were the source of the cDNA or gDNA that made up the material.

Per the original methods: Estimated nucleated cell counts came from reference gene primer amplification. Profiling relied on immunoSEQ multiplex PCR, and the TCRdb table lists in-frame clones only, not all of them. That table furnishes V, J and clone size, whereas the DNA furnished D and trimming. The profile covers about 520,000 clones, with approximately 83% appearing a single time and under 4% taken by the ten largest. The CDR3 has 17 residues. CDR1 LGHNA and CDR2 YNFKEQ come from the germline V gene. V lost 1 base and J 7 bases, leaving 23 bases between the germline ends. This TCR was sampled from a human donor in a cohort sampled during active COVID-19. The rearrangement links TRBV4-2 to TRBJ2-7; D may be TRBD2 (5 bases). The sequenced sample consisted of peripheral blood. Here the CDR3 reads CASSQGLAAERTGEQYF. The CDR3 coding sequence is TGTGCCAGCAGCCAAGGGTTAGCAGCGGAGAGAACTGGAGAGCAGTACTTC.